This T cell receptor beta chain originates from a study of shared clonotypes between healthy human individuals. As for the study in general: CD4 naive cells filled three plates per donor, CD4 memory three, CD8 naive two and CD8 memory one.

Germline lookup yields CDR1 SGDLS and CDR2 YYNGEE. The V and J ends lost 0 bases and 0 bases, in that order; junction bases with no gene match: 2. The CDR3 runs to 16 residues. Terminally differentiated effector memory CD45RA+ cells were excluded by CCR7 positive selection of CD45RO-negative cells. This clone was detected once. Its specificity is unknown. Regarding the study as a whole: Read depth was anticipated to influence clonotype sharing among donors. Across a handful of donors, naive CD4 shared roughly 5%, naive CD8 over 3%, memory CD4 roughly 2.4%, memory CD8 around 0.42%. Generally, naive subsets came out with larger estimated richness than memory subsets.

Sequencing was performed with immunoSEQ multiplex PCR; in TCRdb, only in-frame clones are kept and a portion is missing. The sample includes hundreds of thousands of clones, around 95% of them seen just once. The clonotype comes from a woman aged 25 to 39 in good health. This chain joins TRBV9 and TRBJ1-4; 7 bases are shared with TRBD1. The sequencing sample was made of naive CD8+ T cells sorted from blood. This CDR3 is CASSVGQGATNEKLFF. Written as DNA, the CDR3 is TGTGCCAGCAGCGTAGGGCAGGGGGCAACTAATGAAAAACTGTTTTTT.